Below, 6 T cell receptor beta chains from the same sample are listed, as sequenced in a study of PD-L1 blockade in urothelial cancer. Indicated time point: pretreatment peripheral blood. Here immunoSEQ multiplex PCR was the method, and the copy in TCRdb shows in-frame clones only, minus some. The sample includes under 95,000 clones, 84% of them seen just once. The sample in question was PBMCs, obtained around atezolizumab (anti-PD-L1) treatment. Source of these receptors: a woman between 70 and 85 years old with urothelial cancer.

The chain couples TRBV27 to TRBJ2-7, with 7 bases lining up with TRBD2. Germline-derived CDR1 and CDR2 are MNHEY and SMNVEV (reference sequence). This CDR3 has 14 amino acids. V lost 6 bases and J lost 0; bases outside the gene matches: 5. The CDR3 DNA reads as TGTGCCAGCAGCAGTACTAGCGTCTCCTACGAGCAGTACTTC. This sequence encodes CASSSTSVSYEQYF.

The rearrangement links TRBV19 to TRBJ1-4, with D possibly being TRBD1 (5 bases). The CDR3 loop spans 15 amino acids. V was cut by 4 bases and J by 8 bases, with 17 bases left in between. The germline gives CDR1 LNHDA, CDR2 SQIVND (reference sequence). The CDR3 nucleotides are TGTGCCAGTAGTACAAGGACATATGGTGAAGAAAAACTGTTTTTT. Its protein product is CASSTRTYGEEKLFF.

This chain uses TRBV7-8 with TRBJ1-1; 10 positions match TRBD1. This CDR3 comprises 15 residues. With V trimmed by 5 bases and J by 5 bases, 8 bases remained unmatched. CDR1 is SGHVS and CDR2 is FQNEAQ in the germline V gene. The CDR3 DNA reads TGTGCCAGCAGCCGCCCCGGGACAGGGGAGACTGAAGCTTTCTTT. Its translation is CASSRPGTGETEAFF. The whole variable domain, filled in from reference TRBV7-8 and TRBJ1-1, reads GAGVSQSPRYKVAKRGQDVALRCDPISGHVSLFWYQQALGQGPEFLTYFQNEAQLDKSGLPSDRFFAERPEGSVSTLKIQRTQQEDSAVYLCASSRPGTGETEAFFGQGTRLTVV.

The V and J genes are TRBV11-3 and TRBJ2-1; 13 bases match TRBD2. The CDR3 is 16 amino acids. Germline V CDR1 and CDR2: SGHNT, YENEEA. After removal of 4 bases from V and 3 bases from J, the junction contained 3 bases not matched to a gene. CDR3 region: CASSSGTSGIYNEQFF. In DNA form, the CDR3 reads TGTGCCAGCAGCTCCGGGACTAGCGGGATCTACAATGAGCAGTTCTTC.

The J gene is TRBJ2-5, the V gene TRBV4-3, with a possible D match to TRBD1 (6 bases). The DNA end is a closer match to TRBJ2-7, so the J assignment may be wrong. In germline, CDR1 is LGHNA, CDR2 YSLEER. The CDR3 covers 19 residues. CDR3 amino acids: CASSQDYASEGGGPYEQYF. In nucleotides, the CDR3 is TGCGCCAGCAGCCAAGATTACGCTTCTGAGGGTGGGGGCCCCTACGAGCAGTACTTC.

This clone was recorded only once. The rearrangement joins TRBV5-1 to TRBJ2-2, with 8 bases matching TRBD1. Losses at the gene ends were 4 bases for V and 2 bases for J; bases not matched to a gene: 4. Germline V lookup: CDR1 SGHRS, CDR2 YFSETQ. The CDR3 is 15 amino acids. The DNA of the CDR3 is TGCGCCAGCAGCGCCGGACAGGGTAACACCGGGGAGCTGTTTTTT. This translates into CASSAGQGNTGELFF.